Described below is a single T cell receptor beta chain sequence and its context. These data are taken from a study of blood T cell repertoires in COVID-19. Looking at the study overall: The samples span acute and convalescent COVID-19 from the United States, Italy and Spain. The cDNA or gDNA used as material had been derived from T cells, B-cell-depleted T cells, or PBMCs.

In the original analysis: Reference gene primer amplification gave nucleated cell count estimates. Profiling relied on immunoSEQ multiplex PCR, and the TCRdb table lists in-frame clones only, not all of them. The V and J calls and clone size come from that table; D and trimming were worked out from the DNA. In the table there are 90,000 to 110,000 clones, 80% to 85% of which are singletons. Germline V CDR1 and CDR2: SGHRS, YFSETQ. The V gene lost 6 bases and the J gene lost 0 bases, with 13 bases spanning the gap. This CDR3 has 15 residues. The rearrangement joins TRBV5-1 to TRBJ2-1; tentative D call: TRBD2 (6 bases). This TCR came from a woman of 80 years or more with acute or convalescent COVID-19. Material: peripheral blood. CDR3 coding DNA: TGCGCCAGCACCGTGGAGGGTGGCTCCTACAATGAGCAGTTCTTC. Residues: CASTVEGGSYNEQFF.